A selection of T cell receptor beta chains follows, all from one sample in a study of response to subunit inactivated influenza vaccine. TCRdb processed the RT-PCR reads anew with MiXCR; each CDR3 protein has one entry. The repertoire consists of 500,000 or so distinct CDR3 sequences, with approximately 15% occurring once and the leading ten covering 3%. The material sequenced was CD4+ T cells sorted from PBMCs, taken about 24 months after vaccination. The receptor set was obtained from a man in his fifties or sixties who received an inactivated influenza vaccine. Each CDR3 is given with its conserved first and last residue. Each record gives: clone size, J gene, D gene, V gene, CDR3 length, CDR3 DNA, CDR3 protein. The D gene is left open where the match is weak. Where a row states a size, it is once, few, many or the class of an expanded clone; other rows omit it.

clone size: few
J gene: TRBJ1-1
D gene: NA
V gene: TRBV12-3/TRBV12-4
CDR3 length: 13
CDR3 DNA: TGTGCCAGCAACTCGGACCAAACCACTGAAGCTTTCTTT
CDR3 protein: CASNSDQTTEAFF

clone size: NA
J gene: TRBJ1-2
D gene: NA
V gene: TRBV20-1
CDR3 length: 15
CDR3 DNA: TGCAGTGCTAGAGATCGGGCAGGGTTCGCCTATGGCTACACCTTC
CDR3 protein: CSARDRAGFAYGYTF

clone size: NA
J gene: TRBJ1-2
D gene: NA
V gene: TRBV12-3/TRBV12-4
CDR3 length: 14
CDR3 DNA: TGTGCCAGCAGTTCGTTCCGGGGGACTTATGGCTACACCTTC
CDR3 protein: CASSSFRGTYGYTF

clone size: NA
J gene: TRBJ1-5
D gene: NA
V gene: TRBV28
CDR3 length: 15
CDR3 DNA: TGTGCCAGCAGTTTACGGCAGGGTTGGGATCAGCCCCAGCATTTT
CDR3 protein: CASSLRQGWDQPQHF

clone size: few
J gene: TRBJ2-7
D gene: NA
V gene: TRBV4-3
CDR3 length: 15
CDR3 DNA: TGCGCCAGCAGCCAAGATCGTGGGAGTTACTACGAGCAGTACTTC
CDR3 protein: CASSQDRGSYYEQYF

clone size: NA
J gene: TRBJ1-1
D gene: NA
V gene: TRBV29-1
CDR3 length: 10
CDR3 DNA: TGCAGCGTTGAAGTTTCCCCAGCTTTCTTT
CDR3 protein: CSVEVSPAFF

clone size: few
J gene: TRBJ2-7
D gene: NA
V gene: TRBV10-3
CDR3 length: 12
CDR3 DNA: TGTGCCATCAGCGGGACTCGGTATGAGCAGTACTTC
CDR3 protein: CAISGTRYEQYF

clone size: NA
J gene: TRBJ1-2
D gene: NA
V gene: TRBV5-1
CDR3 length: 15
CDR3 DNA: TGCGCCAGCAGCTTGGAAGCGGGGCGAACCTATGGCTACACCTTC
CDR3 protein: CASSLEAGRTYGYTF

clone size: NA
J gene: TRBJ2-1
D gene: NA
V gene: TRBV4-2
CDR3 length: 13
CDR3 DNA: TGTGCCAGCAGCGGAGAAGCGTGGAATGAGCAGTTCTTC
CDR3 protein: CASSGEAWNEQFF

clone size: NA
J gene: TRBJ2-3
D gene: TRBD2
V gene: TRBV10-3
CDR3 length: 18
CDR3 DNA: TGTGCCATCAGTGAGTCGATCCTAGCGGGAGGGCTAACAGATACGCAGTATTTT
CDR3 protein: CAISESILAGGLTDTQYF

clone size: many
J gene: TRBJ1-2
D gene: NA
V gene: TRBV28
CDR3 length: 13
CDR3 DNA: TGTGCCAGCAGTTTTAAGGGCACCTATGGCTACACCTTC
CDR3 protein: CASSFKGTYGYTF